This T cell receptor (beta chain) was captured in a study of blood T cell repertoires in COVID-19. Whole-study context: Acute-phase and convalescent COVID-19 samples originated in the United States, Italy and Spain.

Seattle's enrolled individuals joined amid active infection and were then monitored longitudinally. In the authors' methods: Amplification from reference gene primers served as the basis for estimated nucleated cell counts. Some clones are missing from TCRdb's copy, which holds only in-frame ones; the method was immunoSEQ multiplex PCR. D and trimming come from the DNA, and the V and J calls and clone size come from that table. The sample has about 92,000 clones, around nine tenths seen once. Germline assignment: CDR1 SGHKS and CDR2 YYEKEE (reference sequence). The CDR3 is 15 residues long. V lost 0 bases to trimming and J lost 10 bases; unmatched junction nucleotides: 7.

The chain combines TRBV5-5 with TRBJ1-6, with 7 bases matching TRBD1. The sequence derives from a woman aged 55-69 years with COVID-19, enrolled during active disease. Sequencing was performed on peripheral blood. As DNA, the CDR3 is TGTGCCAGCAGCTTGGGGGCAGGGGGAGAATCACCCCTCCACTTT. As protein: CASSLGAGGESPLHF.